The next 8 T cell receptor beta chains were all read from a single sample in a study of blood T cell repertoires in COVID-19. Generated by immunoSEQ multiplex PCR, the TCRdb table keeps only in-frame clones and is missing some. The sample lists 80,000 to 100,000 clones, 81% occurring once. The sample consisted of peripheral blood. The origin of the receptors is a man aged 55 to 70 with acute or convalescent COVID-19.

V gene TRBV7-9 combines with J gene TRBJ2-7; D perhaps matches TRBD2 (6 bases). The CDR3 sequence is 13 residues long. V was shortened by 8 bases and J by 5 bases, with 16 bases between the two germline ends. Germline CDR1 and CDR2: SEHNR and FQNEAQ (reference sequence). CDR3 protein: CASGYTGVHEQYF. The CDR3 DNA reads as TGTGCCAGCGGGTATACGGGGGTCCACGAGCAGTACTTC.

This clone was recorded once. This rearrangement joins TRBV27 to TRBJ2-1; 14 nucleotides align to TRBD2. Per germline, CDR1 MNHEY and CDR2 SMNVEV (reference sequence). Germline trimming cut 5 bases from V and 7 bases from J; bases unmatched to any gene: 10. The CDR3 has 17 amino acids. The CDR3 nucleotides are TGTGCCAGCAGTCCCACGGGACTAGCGGGAGTTGCGAATGAGCAGTTCTTC. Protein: CASSPTGLAGVANEQFF.

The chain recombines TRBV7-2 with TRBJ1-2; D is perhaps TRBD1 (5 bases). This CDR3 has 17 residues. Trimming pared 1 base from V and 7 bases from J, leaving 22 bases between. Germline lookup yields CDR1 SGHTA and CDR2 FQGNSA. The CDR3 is CASSLGVGQGGVGGYTF. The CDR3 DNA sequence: TGTGCCAGCAGCTTAGGGGTTGGGCAGGGCGGTGTCGGTGGCTACACCTTC.

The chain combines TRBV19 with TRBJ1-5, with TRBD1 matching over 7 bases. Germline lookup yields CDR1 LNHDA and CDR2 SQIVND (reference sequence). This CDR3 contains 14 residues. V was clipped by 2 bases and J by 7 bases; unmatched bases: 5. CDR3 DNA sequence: TGTGCCAGTAGTATAACAGGGGAATGGCAGCCCCAGCATTTT. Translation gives CASSITGEWQPQHF.

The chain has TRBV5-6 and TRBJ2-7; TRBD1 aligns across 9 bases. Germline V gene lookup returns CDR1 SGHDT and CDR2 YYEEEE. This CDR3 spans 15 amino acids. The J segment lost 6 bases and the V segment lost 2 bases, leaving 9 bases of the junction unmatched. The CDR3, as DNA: TGTGCCAGCAGCTTCTTAGGACAGGGGTATATCGAGCAGTACTTC. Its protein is CASSFLGQGYIEQYF.

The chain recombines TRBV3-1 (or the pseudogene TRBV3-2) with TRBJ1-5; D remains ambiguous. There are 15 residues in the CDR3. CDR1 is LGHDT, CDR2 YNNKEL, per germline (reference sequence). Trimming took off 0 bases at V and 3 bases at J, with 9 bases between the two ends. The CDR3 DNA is TGTGCCAGCAGCCAAGATCCGGGGAACAATCAGCCCCAGCATTTT. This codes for CASSQDPGNNQPQHF.

Written as DNA, the CDR3 is TGTGCCAGCAGTGAAGGGGCAGGACCCCTCCACTTT. Translated: CASSEGAGPLHF. The chain is built from TRBV2 and TRBJ1-6; D unresolved. The germline V and J ends were trimmed by 1 base and 12 bases, with 7 bases remaining between them. The CDR3 extends over 12 amino acids. Per the germline V gene, CDR1 is SNHLY and CDR2 is FYNNEI. Complete variable domain (other parts from reference TRBV2 and TRBJ1-6): EPEVTQTPSHQVTQMGQEVILRCVPISNHLYFYWYRQILGQKVEFLVSFYNNEISEKSEIFDDQFSVERPDGSNFTLKIRSTKLEDSAMYFCASSEGAGPLHFGNGTRLTVT.

The DNA of the CDR3 is TGTGCCATCAGTGACCCGGATCAGCCCCAGCATTTT. Translated, it gives CAISDPDQPQHF. V is TRBV10-3 and J is TRBJ1-5; D remains ambiguous. The germline CDR1 and CDR2 sequences are ENHRY and SYGVKD. CDR3 length: 12 residues. V was cut by 3 bases and J by 5 bases, with 5 bases left in between.